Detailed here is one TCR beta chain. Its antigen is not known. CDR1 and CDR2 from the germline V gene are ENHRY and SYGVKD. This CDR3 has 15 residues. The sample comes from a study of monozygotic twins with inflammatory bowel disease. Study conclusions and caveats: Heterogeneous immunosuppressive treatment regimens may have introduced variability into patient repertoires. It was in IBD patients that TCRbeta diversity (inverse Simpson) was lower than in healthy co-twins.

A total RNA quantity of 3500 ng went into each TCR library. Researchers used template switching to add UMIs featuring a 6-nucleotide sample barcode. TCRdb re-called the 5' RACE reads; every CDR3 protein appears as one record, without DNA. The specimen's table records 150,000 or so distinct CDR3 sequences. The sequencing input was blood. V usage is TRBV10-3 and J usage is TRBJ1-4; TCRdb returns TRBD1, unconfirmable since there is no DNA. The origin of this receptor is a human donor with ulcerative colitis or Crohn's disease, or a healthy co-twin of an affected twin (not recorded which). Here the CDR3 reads CAISGGFSTNEKLFF.